Listed below are T cell receptor beta chains from one sample, sequenced in a study of blood T cell repertoires in COVID-19. Clones were read by immunoSEQ multiplex PCR, and TCRdb kept only the in-frame ones, dropping some. The table lists about 280,000 clones, approximately 83% of them singletons. Sequencing was performed on peripheral blood. The receptors were sampled from a human donor in a cohort sampled during active COVID-19. Both conserved end residues are part of each CDR3. Fields, in order: V gene, J gene, D gene, clone size, CDR3 DNA, CDR3 protein. D genes are given only for firm matches. Only some rows state a clone size, as once, few, many or a class for expanded clones.

v_gene: TRBV4-3; j_gene: TRBJ2-3; d_gene: .; abundance: .; CDR3nt: TGCGCCAGCAGCCAAGAAGTTACAGGGATCGGCACAGATACGCAGTATTTT; CDR3aa: CASSQEVTGIGTDTQYF
v_gene: TRBV18; j_gene: TRBJ1-1; d_gene: .; abundance: .; CDR3nt: TGTGCCGGCGCCGACAATCAGAACACTGAAGCTTTCTTT; CDR3aa: CAGADNQNTEAFF
v_gene: TRBV19; j_gene: TRBJ1-5; d_gene: TRBD1; abundance: few; CDR3nt: TGTGCCAGTTCGCAGGGGGCCTCAAGCAATCAGCCCCAGCATTTT; CDR3aa: CASSQGASSNQPQHF
v_gene: TRBV18; j_gene: TRBJ1-4; d_gene: TRBD1; abundance: .; CDR3nt: TGTGCCAGCTCACCTTCCCAGGGGGCCAGTCAGGGAAAACTGTTTTTT; CDR3aa: CASSPSQGASQGKLFF
v_gene: TRBV4-3; j_gene: TRBJ2-5; d_gene: .; abundance: .; CDR3nt: TGCGCCAGCAGCCGCGACTTTGAAGAGACCCAGTACTTC; CDR3aa: CASSRDFEETQYF
v_gene: TRBV28; j_gene: TRBJ1-1; d_gene: .; abundance: .; CDR3nt: TGTGCCAGCAGTTTGAGTTCTGGACTCGCGCGAATGGCTTTCTTT; CDR3aa: CASSLSSGLARMAFF
v_gene: TRBV24-1; j_gene: TRBJ2-5; d_gene: .; abundance: .; CDR3nt: TGTGCCACCAGTGAGACCCACGGGGAGACCCAGTACTTC; CDR3aa: CATSETHGETQYF
v_gene: TRBV19; j_gene: TRBJ2-7; d_gene: TRBD2; abundance: .; CDR3nt: TGTGCCAGTAGTACCCGGACTAGCGGGAGCCCCTACGAGCAGTACTTC; CDR3aa: CASSTRTSGSPYEQYF
v_gene: TRBV7-9; j_gene: TRBJ2-7; d_gene: .; abundance: .; CDR3nt: TGTGCCAGCGGTACGACAGAACTCTACGAGCAGTACTTC; CDR3aa: CASGTTELYEQYF
v_gene: TRBV19; j_gene: TRBJ2-7; d_gene: TRBD2; abundance: .; CDR3nt: TGTGCCAGTACCTTCCCCCGAAGGACCCCTCAAAGACTAGCGGGAGGGGCCGGCGAGCAGTACTTC; CDR3aa: CASTFPRRTPQRLAGGAGEQYF
v_gene: TRBV27; j_gene: TRBJ2-5; d_gene: TRBD1; abundance: .; CDR3nt: TGTGCCAGCAGTCCCAGACAGGGTTCCGGAGAGACCCAGTACTTC; CDR3aa: CASSPRQGSGETQYF
v_gene: TRBV6-2/TRBV6-3; j_gene: TRBJ1-1; d_gene: .; abundance: .; CDR3nt: TGTGCCAGCAGTTACTCACCGGGAATAATAACTGAAGCTTTCTTT; CDR3aa: CASSYSPGIITEAFF
v_gene: TRBV3-1/TRBV3-2; j_gene: TRBJ1-4; d_gene: .; abundance: once; CDR3nt: TGTGCCAGCAGCCGTGGGGGCTGGAATGAAAAACTGTTTTTT; CDR3aa: CASSRGGWNEKLFF
v_gene: TRBV25-1; j_gene: TRBJ1-5; d_gene: .; abundance: once; CDR3nt: TGTGCCAGCAGTGATGCAGGCCCCAATCAGCCCCAGCATTTT; CDR3aa: CASSDAGPNQPQHF